The source of this TCR beta chain is a study of naive and memory T cell subsets. Study results and limitations: A few larger clonotypes appeared in naive repertoires, especially CD8, possibly memory cells re-expressing CD45RA.

The beta constant-region primer was an equimolar mix of two oligonucleotides covering TRBC1 and TRBC2. Ligated cDNA was amplified by four rounds of PCR with nested alpha and beta constant-region primers and SP2. MiXCR, applied by TCRdb to the UMI-ligation and nested PCR reads, yields one record per CDR3 protein. The sample carries over 110,000 distinct CDR3 sequences, approximately 20% recorded once. This clonotype was picked up a small number of times. Its antigen is unidentified. V lost 4 bases, J lost 2 bases, and 8 bases stayed unmatched. The CDR3 length is 15 residues. Germline CDR1 is KGHSH and CDR2 is LQKENI.

V usage is TRBV18 and J usage is TRBJ2-7; 7 nucleotides agree with TRBD2. Sequencing used naive CD8+ T cells from blood. The origin of this receptor is a human donor in good health. CDR3 sequence reads: CASSLGPSGTYEQYF. Written as DNA, the CDR3 is TGTGCCAGCTCACTCGGTCCTAGCGGAACCTACGAGCAGTACTTC.